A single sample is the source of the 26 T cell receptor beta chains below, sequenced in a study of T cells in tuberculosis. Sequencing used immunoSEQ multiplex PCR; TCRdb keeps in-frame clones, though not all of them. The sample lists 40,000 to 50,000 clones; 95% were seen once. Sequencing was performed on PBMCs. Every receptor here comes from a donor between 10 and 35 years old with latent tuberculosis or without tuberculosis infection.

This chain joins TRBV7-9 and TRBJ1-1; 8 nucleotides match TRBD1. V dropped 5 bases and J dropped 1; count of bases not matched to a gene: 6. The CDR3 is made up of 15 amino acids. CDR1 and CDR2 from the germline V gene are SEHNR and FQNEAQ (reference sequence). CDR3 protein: CASSVGTGGNTEAFF. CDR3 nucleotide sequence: TGTGCCAGCAGCGTGGGAACAGGGGGGAACACTGAAGCTTTCTTT.

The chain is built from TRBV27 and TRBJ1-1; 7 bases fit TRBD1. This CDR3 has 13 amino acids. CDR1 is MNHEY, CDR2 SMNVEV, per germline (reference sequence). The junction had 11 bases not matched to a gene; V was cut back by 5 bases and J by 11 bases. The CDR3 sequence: CASSTYIQGNAFF. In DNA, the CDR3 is TGTGCCAGCAGTACCTATATACAGGGGAACGCTTTCTTT.

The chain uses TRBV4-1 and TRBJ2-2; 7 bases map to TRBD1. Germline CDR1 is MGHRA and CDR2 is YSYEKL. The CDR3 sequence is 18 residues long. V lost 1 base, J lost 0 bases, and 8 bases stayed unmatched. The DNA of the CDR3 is TGCGCCAGCAGCCAAGTCCCGACAGGGTGGGCGAACACCGGGGAGCTGTTTTTT. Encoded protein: CASSQVPTGWANTGELFF.

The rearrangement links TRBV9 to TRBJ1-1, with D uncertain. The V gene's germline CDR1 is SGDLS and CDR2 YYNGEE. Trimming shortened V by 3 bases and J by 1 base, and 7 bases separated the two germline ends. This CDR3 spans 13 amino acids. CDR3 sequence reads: CASSARGNTEAFF. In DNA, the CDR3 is TGTGCCAGCAGCGCGAGAGGGAACACTGAAGCTTTCTTT.

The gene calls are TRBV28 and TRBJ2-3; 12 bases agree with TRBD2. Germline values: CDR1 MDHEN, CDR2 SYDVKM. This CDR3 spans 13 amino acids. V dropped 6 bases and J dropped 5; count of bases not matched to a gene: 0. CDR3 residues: CASRTSGGDTQYF. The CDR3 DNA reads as TGTGCCAGCAGGACTAGCGGGGGAGATACGCAGTATTTT. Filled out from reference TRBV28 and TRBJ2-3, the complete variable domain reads DVKVTQSSRYLVKRTGEKVFLECVQDMDHENMFWYRQDPGLGLRLIYFSYDVKMKEKGDIPEGYSVSREKKERFSLILESASTNQTSMYLCASRTSGGDTQYFGPGTRLTVL.

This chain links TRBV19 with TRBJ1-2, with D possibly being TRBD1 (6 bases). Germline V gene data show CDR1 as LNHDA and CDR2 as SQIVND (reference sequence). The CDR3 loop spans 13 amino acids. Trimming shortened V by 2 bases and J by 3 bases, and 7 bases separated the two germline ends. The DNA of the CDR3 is TGTGCCAGTAGTATAAACAGGGACTATGGCTACACCTTC. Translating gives CASSINRDYGYTF. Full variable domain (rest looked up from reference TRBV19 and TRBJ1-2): DGGITQSPKYLFRKEGQNVTLSCEQNLNHDAMYWYRQDPGQGLRLIYYSQIVNDFQKGDIAEGYSVSREKKESFPLTVTSAQKNPTAFYLCASSINRDYGYTFGSGTRLTVV.

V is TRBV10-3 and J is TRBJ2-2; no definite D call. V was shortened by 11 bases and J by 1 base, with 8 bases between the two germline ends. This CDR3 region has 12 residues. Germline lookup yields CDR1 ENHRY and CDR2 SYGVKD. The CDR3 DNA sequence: TGTGCCTCCCAGGAGAACACCGGGGAGCTGTTTTTT. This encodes CASQENTGELFF.

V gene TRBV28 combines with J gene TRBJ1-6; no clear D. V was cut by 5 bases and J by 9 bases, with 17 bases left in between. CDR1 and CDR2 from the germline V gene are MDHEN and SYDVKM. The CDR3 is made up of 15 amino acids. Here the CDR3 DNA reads TGTGCCAGCAGTCCCCCCTTCTCTCGGGGTTCACCCCTCCACTTT. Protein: CASSPPFSRGSPLHF.

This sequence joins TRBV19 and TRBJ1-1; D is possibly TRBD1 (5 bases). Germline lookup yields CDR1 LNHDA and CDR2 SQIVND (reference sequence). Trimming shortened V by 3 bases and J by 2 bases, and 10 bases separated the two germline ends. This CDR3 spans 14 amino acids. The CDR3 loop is CASSMRDRNTEAFF. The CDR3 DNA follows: TGTGCCAGTAGTATGCGAGACAGAAACACTGAAGCTTTCTTT.

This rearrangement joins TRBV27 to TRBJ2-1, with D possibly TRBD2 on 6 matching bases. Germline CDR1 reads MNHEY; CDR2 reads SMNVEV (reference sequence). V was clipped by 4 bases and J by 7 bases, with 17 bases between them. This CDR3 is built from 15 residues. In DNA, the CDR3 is TGTGCCAGCAGTTCCGGACTAAGGACAAGTAATGAGCAGTTCTTC. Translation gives CASSSGLRTSNEQFF.

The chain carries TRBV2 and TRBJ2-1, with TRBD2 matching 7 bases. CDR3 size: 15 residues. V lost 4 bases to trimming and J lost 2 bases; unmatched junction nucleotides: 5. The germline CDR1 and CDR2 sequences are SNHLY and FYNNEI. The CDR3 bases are TGTGCCAGCAGTGGGCCTAGCGGTACCTACAATGAGCAGTTCTTC. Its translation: CASSGPSGTYNEQFF.

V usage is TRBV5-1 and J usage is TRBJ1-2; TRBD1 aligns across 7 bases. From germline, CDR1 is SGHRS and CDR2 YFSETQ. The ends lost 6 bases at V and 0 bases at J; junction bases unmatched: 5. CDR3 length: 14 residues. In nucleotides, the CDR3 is TGCGCCAGCACGCCGACAGGGACTAACTATGGCTACACCTTC. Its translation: CASTPTGTNYGYTF.

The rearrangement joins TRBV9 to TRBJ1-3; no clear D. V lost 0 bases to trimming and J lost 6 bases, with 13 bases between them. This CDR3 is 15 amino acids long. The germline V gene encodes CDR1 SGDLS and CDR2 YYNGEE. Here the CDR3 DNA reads TGTGCCAGCAGCGTAGCCCAGGCCAGGCCAAACACCATATATTTT. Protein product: CASSVAQARPNTIYF. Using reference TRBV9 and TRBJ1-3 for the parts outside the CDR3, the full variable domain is DSGVTQTPKHLITATGQRVTLRCSPRSGDLSVYWYQQSLDQGLQFLIQYYNGEERAKGNILERFSAQQFPDLHSELNLSSLELGDSALYFCASSVAQARPNTIYFGEGSWLTVV.

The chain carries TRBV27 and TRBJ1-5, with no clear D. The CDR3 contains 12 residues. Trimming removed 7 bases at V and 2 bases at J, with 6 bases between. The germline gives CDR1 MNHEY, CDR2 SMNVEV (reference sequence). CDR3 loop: CASKSGNQPQHF. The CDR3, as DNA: TGTGCCAGCAAGTCAGGCAATCAGCCCCAGCATTTT.

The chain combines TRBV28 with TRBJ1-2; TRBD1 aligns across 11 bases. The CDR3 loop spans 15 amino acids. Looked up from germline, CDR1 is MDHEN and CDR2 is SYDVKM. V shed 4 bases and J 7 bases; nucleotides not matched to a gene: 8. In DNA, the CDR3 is TGTGCCAGCAGTTATTTGGACAGGGGGCGCGGTGGCTACACCTTC. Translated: CASSYLDRGRGGYTF.

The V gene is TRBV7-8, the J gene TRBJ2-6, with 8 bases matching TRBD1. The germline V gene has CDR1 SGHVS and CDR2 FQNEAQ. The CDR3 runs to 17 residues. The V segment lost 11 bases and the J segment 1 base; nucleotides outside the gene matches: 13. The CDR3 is CAAAQQGALSGANVLTF. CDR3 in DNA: TGTGCCGCCGCCCAGCAGGGGGCGCTTTCTGGGGCCAACGTCCTGACTTTC.

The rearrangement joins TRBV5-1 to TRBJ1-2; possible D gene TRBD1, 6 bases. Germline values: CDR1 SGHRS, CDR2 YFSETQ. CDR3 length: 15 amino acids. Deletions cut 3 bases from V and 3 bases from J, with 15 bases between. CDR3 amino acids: CASSSRPGVDYGYTF. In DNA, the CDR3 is TGCGCCAGCAGCTCACGCCCAGGGGTCGACTATGGCTACACCTTC.

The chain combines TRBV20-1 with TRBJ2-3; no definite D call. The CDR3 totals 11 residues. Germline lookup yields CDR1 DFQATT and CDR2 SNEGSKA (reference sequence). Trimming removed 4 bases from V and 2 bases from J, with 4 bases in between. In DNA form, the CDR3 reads TGCAGTGCTACCCACACAGATACGCAGTATTTT. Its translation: CSATHTDTQYF.

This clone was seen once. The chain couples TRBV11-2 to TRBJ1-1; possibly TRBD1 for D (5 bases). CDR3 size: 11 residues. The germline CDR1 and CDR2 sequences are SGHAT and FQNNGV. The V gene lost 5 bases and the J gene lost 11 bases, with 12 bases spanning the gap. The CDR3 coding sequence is TGTGCCAGCAGCGCAGGGCCAGTGGCTTTCTTT. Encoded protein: CASSAGPVAFF.

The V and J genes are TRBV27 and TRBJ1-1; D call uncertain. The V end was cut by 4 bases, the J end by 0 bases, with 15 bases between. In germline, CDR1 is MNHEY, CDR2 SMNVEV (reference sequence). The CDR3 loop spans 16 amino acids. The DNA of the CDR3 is TGTGCCAGCAGTTCGCATCGGCGGGCGATGAACACTGAAGCTTTCTTT. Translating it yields CASSSHRRAMNTEAFF.

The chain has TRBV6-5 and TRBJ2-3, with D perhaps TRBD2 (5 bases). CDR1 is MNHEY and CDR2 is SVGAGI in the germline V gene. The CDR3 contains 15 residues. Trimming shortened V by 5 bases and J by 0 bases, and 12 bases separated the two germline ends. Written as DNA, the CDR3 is TGTGCCAGCAGTCGGACTGGCTCTAGCACAGATACGCAGTATTTT. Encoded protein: CASSRTGSSTDTQYF.

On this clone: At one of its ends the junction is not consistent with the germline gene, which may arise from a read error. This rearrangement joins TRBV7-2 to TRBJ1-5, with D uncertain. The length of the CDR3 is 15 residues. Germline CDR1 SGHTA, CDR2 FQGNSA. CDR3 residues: CASSLGLADHQPQHF. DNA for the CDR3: TGTGCCAGTAGCTTAGGTTTAGCGGACCATCAGCCCCAGCATTTT.

Here the CDR3 reads CASRIHRGNQPQHF. DNA of the CDR3: TGTGCCAGCAGGATACACAGGGGGAACCAGCCCCAGCATTTT. The chain has TRBV28 and TRBJ1-5; 8 positions agree with TRBD1. This CDR3 spans 14 amino acids. Germline-derived CDR1 and CDR2 are MDHEN and SYDVKM. The V and J ends lost 6 bases and 7 bases, in that order; junction bases with no gene match: 8. Based on the CDR3 plus reference TRBV28 and TRBJ1-5, the full variable domain is DVKVTQSSRYLVKRTGEKVFLECVQDMDHENMFWYRQDPGLGLRLIYFSYDVKMKEKGDIPEGYSVSREKKERFSLILESASTNQTSMYLCASRIHRGNQPQHFGDGTRLSIL.

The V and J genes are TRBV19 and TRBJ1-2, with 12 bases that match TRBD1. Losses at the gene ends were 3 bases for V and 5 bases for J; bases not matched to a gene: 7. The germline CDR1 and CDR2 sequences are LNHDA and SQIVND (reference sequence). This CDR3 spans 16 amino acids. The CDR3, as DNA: TGTGCCAGTAGTATGGGACAGGGGGCGGCTTTTTATGGCTACACCTTC. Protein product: CASSMGQGAAFYGYTF.

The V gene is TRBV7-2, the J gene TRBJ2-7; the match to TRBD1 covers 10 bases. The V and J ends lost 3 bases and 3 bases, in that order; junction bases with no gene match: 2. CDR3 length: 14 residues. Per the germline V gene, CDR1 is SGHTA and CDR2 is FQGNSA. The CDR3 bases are TGTGCCAGCAGCTTGACAGGGGGCGTCTACGAGCAGTACTTC. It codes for CASSLTGGVYEQYF.

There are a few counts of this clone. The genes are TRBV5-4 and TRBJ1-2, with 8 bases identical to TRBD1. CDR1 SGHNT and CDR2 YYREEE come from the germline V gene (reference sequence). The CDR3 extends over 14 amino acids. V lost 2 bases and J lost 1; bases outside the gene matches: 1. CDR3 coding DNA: TGTGCCAGCAGCTTCGGACAGGGTAACTATGGCTACACCTTC. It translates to CASSFGQGNYGYTF.